Listed below are T cell receptor beta chains from one sample, sequenced in a study of STAT5B mutations in CD4+ large granular lymphocyte leukemia. The protocol was immunoSEQ multiplex PCR, while the TCRdb copy is restricted to in-frame clones and leaves out a portion. The sample has just under 35,000 clones; around 63% are singletons. Sequencing was performed on CD4+ T cells from blood buffy coats. The receptors were gathered from a human donor in good health. Both conserved end residues are part of each CDR3. The order of the fields is CDR3 protein, CDR3 DNA, J gene, D gene, clone size, V gene. D genes are given only for firm matches. Rows give clone size only sometimes, using once, few, many, or a class for an expanded clone.

CDR3: CASSQGDSFNSPLHF
DNA: TGTGCCAGCAGCCAAGGTGACTCATTTAATTCACCCCTCCACTTT
J: TRBJ1-6
D: -
size: -
V: TRBV4-2

CDR3: CASRYTLPNQETQYF
DNA: TGTGCCAGCAGATACACCCTCCCCAATCAAGAGACCCAGTACTTC
J: TRBJ2-5
D: -
size: -
V: TRBV2

CDR3: CASSQGTYNEQFF
DNA: TGCGCCAGCAGCCAGGGGACCTACAATGAGCAGTTCTTC
J: TRBJ2-1
D: -
size: -
V: TRBV5-1

CDR3: CASSLDRRNTGELFF
DNA: TGTGCCAGCAGCTTGGACAGGAGGAACACCGGGGAGCTGTTTTTT
J: TRBJ2-2
D: -
size: -
V: TRBV5-4

CDR3: CASSVEGSGNTIYF
DNA: TGTGCCAGCAGCGTAGAGGGTTCTGGAAACACCATATATTTT
J: TRBJ1-3
D: -
size: few
V: TRBV9

CDR3: CASSLATSGHEQFF
DNA: TGCGCCAGCAGCTTGGCCACTAGCGGCCATGAGCAGTTCTTC
J: TRBJ2-1
D: TRBD2
size: -
V: TRBV5-1

CDR3: CSVELGLGNEQYF
DNA: TGCAGCGTTGAATTGGGGTTAGGGAACGAGCAGTACTTC
J: TRBJ2-7
D: -
size: -
V: TRBV29-1

CDR3: CASSGGVVGYGYTF
DNA: TGTGCCAGCAGCGGGGGGGTGGTCGGCTATGGCTACACCTTC
J: TRBJ1-2
D: -
size: -
V: TRBV9

CDR3: CASSPRGQVNTEAFF
DNA: TGTGCCAGTAGTCCCCGAGGCCAGGTGAACACTGAAGCTTTCTTT
J: TRBJ1-1
D: -
size: few
V: TRBV19

CDR3: CASSPPQRLYGYTF
DNA: TGTGCCAGCAGCCCGCCCCAGAGACTCTATGGCTACACCTTC
J: TRBJ1-2
D: -
size: -
V: TRBV7-9

CDR3: CASSKRGGSYEQYF
DNA: TGTGCCAGCAGTAAGAGGGGGGGGTCCTACGAGCAGTACTTC
J: TRBJ2-7
D: -
size: -
V: TRBV7-2

CDR3: CASSRMGPQETQYF
DNA: TGTGCCAGCAGCCGGATGGGGCCCCAAGAGACCCAGTACTTC
J: TRBJ2-5
D: -
size: -
V: TRBV7-2

CDR3: CAISELAGTGSYEQYF
DNA: TGTGCCATCAGTGAGTTGGCCGGGACAGGGTCCTACGAGCAGTACTTC
J: TRBJ2-7
D: TRBD1
size: -
V: TRBV10-3

CDR3: CASRGQGTLNTEAFF
DNA: TGTGCCAGCAGAGGACAGGGGACGTTGAACACTGAAGCTTTCTTT
J: TRBJ1-1
D: TRBD1
size: -
V: TRBV25-1

CDR3: CAILWEGRPGELFF
DNA: TGTGCCATCCTTTGGGAGGGGCGTCCCGGGGAGCTGTTTTTT
J: TRBJ2-2
D: TRBD2
size: -
V: TRBV6-5

CDR3: CASSIKWPNNEKLFF
DNA: TGTGCCAGTAGTATCAAGTGGCCGAATAATGAAAAACTGTTTTTT
J: TRBJ1-4
D: -
size: -
V: TRBV19

CDR3: CASSLGGLGLGEAFF
DNA: TGTGCCAGCAGCTTGGGGGGGTTGGGGTTGGGTGAAGCTTTCTTT
J: TRBJ1-1
D: -
size: few
V: TRBV5-4

CDR3: CASSLQVADTQYF
DNA: TGTGCCAGCAGTCTCCAAGTCGCAGATACGCAGTATTTT
J: TRBJ2-3
D: -
size: few
V: TRBV21-1

CDR3: CASSQDLPVNYGYTF
DNA: TGCGCCAGCAGCCAAGATCTACCAGTTAACTATGGCTACACCTTC
J: TRBJ1-2
D: -
size: few
V: TRBV4-3

CDR3: CASSQVVSRANYGYTF
DNA: TGTGCCAGCAGCCAAGTGGTCTCTAGGGCTAACTATGGCTACACCTTC
J: TRBJ1-2
D: -
size: -
V: TRBV7-9

CDR3: CASSLDRDGQPQHF
DNA: TGTGCCAGCAGTTTAGACAGGGACGGGCAGCCCCAGCATTTT
J: TRBJ1-5
D: TRBD1
size: -
V: TRBV28

CDR3: CSVDVAQETQYF
DNA: TGCAGCGTTGACGTGGCTCAAGAGACCCAGTACTTC
J: TRBJ2-5
D: -
size: -
V: TRBV29-1

CDR3: CASSFGTEDTQYF
DNA: TGTGCCAGCAGCTTCGGGACAGAAGATACGCAGTATTTT
J: TRBJ2-3
D: TRBD1
size: -
V: TRBV7-3

CDR3: CASSPGQGVYNEQFF
DNA: TGTGCCAGCTCACCCGGACAGGGGGTCTACAATGAGCAGTTCTTC
J: TRBJ2-1
D: TRBD1
size: -
V: TRBV18

CDR3: CSVAGVGGNNQPQHF
DNA: TGCAGCGTTGCTGGAGTGGGGGGAAACAATCAGCCCCAGCATTTT
J: TRBJ1-5
D: -
size: -
V: TRBV29-1

CDR3: CASSLSPNTYEQYF
DNA: TGTGCCAGCAGCTTGTCACCGAACACCTACGAGCAGTACTTC
J: TRBJ2-7
D: -
size: -
V: TRBV5-5

CDR3: CASSPLAGGPYNEQFF
DNA: TGCGCCAGCAGCCCCCTAGCGGGGGGGCCTTACAATGAGCAGTTCTTC
J: TRBJ2-1
D: TRBD2
size: -
V: TRBV5-1

CDR3: CASSPDGGGGYTF
DNA: TGCGCCAGCAGCCCGGACGGGGGAGGAGGCTACACCTTC
J: TRBJ1-2
D: -
size: -
V: TRBV4-1

CDR3: CASSLVSGEETQYF
DNA: TGCGCCAGCAGCTTGGTCAGCGGGGAAGAGACCCAGTACTTC
J: TRBJ2-5
D: TRBD2
size: -
V: TRBV5-1

CDR3: CASSEARGVTEAFF
DNA: TGTGCCAGCAGTGAAGCGAGGGGAGTTACTGAAGCTTTCTTT
J: TRBJ1-1
D: -
size: -
V: TRBV25-1

CDR3: CASSEDRDRAYNEQFF
DNA: TGTGCCAGCAGTGAAGATCGGGACAGGGCCTACAATGAGCAGTTCTTC
J: TRBJ2-1
D: TRBD1
size: once
V: TRBV6-1

CDR3: CASSDGQGRGYGYTF
DNA: TGTGCCAGCAGTGACGGACAGGGGCGAGGCTATGGCTACACCTTC
J: TRBJ1-2
D: TRBD1
size: -
V: TRBV6-4

CDR3: CASSPPVGSADTQYF
DNA: TGTGCCAGCTCACCACCTGTTGGTAGCGCGGATACGCAGTATTTT
J: TRBJ2-3
D: -
size: -
V: TRBV18

CDR3: CASSLGSSSGNTIYF
DNA: TGTGCCAGCAGCTTAGGGTCGAGCTCTGGAAACACCATATATTTT
J: TRBJ1-3
D: -
size: -
V: TRBV7-2

CDR3: CASSLPSREADTQYF
DNA: TGTGCCAGCAGTTTACCCTCCCGAGAGGCAGATACGCAGTATTTT
J: TRBJ2-3
D: -
size: -
V: TRBV27

CDR3: CASSHPPGTYEQYF
DNA: TGTGCCAGCAGTCATCCTCCAGGGACCTACGAGCAGTACTTC
J: TRBJ2-7
D: -
size: -
V: TRBV7-2

CDR3: CASSEAKADTQYF
DNA: TGTGCCAGCAGTGAAGCGAAGGCGGATACGCAGTATTTT
J: TRBJ2-3
D: -
size: -
V: TRBV2

CDR3: CAISDAPETQYF
DNA: TGTGCCATCAGTGACGCCCCTGAGACCCAGTACTTC
J: TRBJ2-5
D: -
size: -
V: TRBV10-3

CDR3: CASSLRWNTEAFF
DNA: TGTGCCAGCAGCTTAAGGTGGAACACTGAAGCTTTCTTT
J: TRBJ1-1
D: -
size: few
V: TRBV7-2

CDR3: CASSQGQGTGNTIYF
DNA: TGTGCCAGTAGTCAAGGACAGGGTACGGGAAACACCATATATTTT
J: TRBJ1-3
D: TRBD1
size: few
V: TRBV19

CDR3: CASSSLGGGAYEQYF
DNA: TGTGCCAGCAGCTCCCTTGGCGGGGGGGCCTACGAGCAGTACTTC
J: TRBJ2-7
D: TRBD2
size: -
V: TRBV11-2